Here is one TCR beta chain with its context. The CDR3 runs to 15 residues. From germline, CDR1 is SGHDN and CDR2 FVKESK. V was clipped by 4 bases and J by 2 bases, with 13 bases between them. This record belongs to a study of blood T cell repertoires in COVID-19. Sequenced by immunoSEQ multiplex PCR; TCRdb stores in-frame clones only, minus some. The sample lists some 290,000 clones; roughly 83% were seen once. The J gene is TRBJ2-3, the V gene TRBV14; TRBD1 is a possible D gene (5 bases). Material for sequencing was peripheral blood. The origin of this receptor is a man aged 60 to 69 who had recovered from COVID-19. As DNA, the CDR3 is TGTGCCAGCAGCCTCCGGGCAGGGAACACAGATACGCAGTATTTT. This gives the protein CASSLRAGNTDTQYF.